This is a list of T cell receptor beta chains from one sample in a study of regulatory T cells in long-lasting Graves disease. TCRdb analysed the multiplex PCR reads with MiXCR anew, one entry per CDR3 protein. The sample shows 400,000 to 500,000 distinct CDR3 sequences, around a fifth of them seen only once. Specimen: peripheral blood mononuclear cells (PBMCs), collected when the disease was refractory, from a patient treated with antithyroid drugs. The receptor set was obtained from a female donor with Graves disease. The CDR3 runs from the conserved cysteine through the conserved F or W. The D gene is left open where the match is weak. The listing skips clone size in some rows; elsewhere it reads once, few, many or a size class.

V gene,D gene,CDR3 length,clone size,J gene,CDR3 protein,CDR3 DNA
TRBV5-5,-,15,few,TRBJ2-2,CASSFDRGPTGELFF,TGTGCCAGCAGCTTCGACCGGGGGCCGACCGGGGAGCTGTTTTTT
TRBV20-1,TRBD2,18,-,TRBJ2-7,CSARDHLAGEGISYEQYF,TGCAGTGCTAGAGATCACCTAGCGGGGGAAGGCATCTCTTACGAGCAGTACTTC
TRBV7-3,-,10,many,TRBJ1-2,CASSPSGYTF,TGTGCCAGCAGCCCCTCCGGCTACACCTTC
TRBV11-2,-,15,once,TRBJ1-1,CASSLPTWEDTEAFF,TGTGCCAGCAGCTTACCCACCTGGGAGGACACTGAAGCTTTCTTT
TRBV6-2/TRBV6-3,-,14,many,TRBJ1-2,CASCAVGTNYGYTF,TGTGCCAGCTGTGCGGTAGGAACCAACTATGGCTACACCTTC
TRBV7-9,TRBD2,23,once,TRBJ2-7,CASSSFARGLDLSRGAVRYEQYF,TGTGCCAGCAGCTCCTTCGCCCGTGGCTTGGATCTCTCGCGGGGGGCCGTACGCTACGAGCAGTACTTC
TRBV6-1,TRBD1,14,many,TRBJ1-2,CASIGTGGYYGYTF,TGTGCCAGCATCGGGACAGGGGGCTACTATGGCTACACCTTC
TRBV12-3/TRBV12-4,-,13,many,TRBJ1-2,CASSFRSNYGYTF,TGTGCCAGCAGTTTTCGGTCAAACTATGGCTACACCTTC
TRBV7-9,-,15,few,TRBJ2-5,CASSSGTDTWGTQYF,TGTGCCAGCAGCTCAGGGACGGACACTTGGGGGACCCAGTACTTC
TRBV28,TRBD1,15,many,TRBJ1-5,CASSFSQGAYQPQHF,TGTGCCAGCAGTTTTAGTCAGGGGGCTTATCAGCCCCAGCATTTT
TRBV9,-,14,-,TRBJ1-4,CASSPQGMSEKLFF,TGTGCCAGCAGCCCTCAGGGTATGAGTGAAAAACTGTTTTTT
TRBV28,TRBD1,16,many,TRBJ1-2,CASRGPGGDGDYGYTF,TGTGCCAGTAGGGGGCCAGGGGGCGATGGTGACTATGGCTACACCTTC
TRBV19,-,14,-,TRBJ1-1,CASSLRRRNTEAFF,TGTGCCAGTAGTCTTAGACGTCGGAACACTGAAGCTTTCTTT
TRBV19,-,14,-,TRBJ1-5,CASSIERGGQPQHF,TGTGCCAGTAGTATAGAGCGAGGGGGTCAGCCCCAGCATTTT
TRBV6-1,-,14,-,TRBJ1-1,CASRRRSENTEAFF,TGTGCCAGCAGACGCCGGTCAGAGAACACTGAAGCTTTCTTT
TRBV7-9,-,15,-,TRBJ1-1,CASSHRGGENTEAFF,TGTGCCAGCAGCCACCGGGGAGGGGAGAACACTGAAGCTTTCTTT
TRBV7-9,-,13,many,TRBJ2-7,CASSPPGSYEQYF,TGTGCCAGCAGTCCCCCCGGATCCTACGAGCAGTACTTC
TRBV7-2,TRBD1,16,-,TRBJ1-5,CASSLEVRDRDQPQHF,TGTGCCAGCAGCTTAGAGGTGAGGGACAGGGATCAGCCCCAGCATTTT
TRBV10-3,TRBD2,16,-,TRBJ2-2,CAISAQREDDTGELFF,TGTGCCATCAGTGCCCAGCGGGAGGACGACACCGGGGAGCTGTTTTTT
TRBV6-1,TRBD1,17,-,TRBJ2-7,CASSRGQDSLSSYEQYF,TGTGCCAGCAGCCGAGGACAGGACAGTTTGAGCTCCTACGAGCAGTACTTC
TRBV28,-,16,few,TRBJ2-1,CASSLCFRAARDGGFF,TGTGCCAGCAGTTTATGCTTTCGAGCGGCACGGGACGGAGGGTTCTTC
TRBV19,TRBD1,15,-,TRBJ1-4,CASSRPGQGREKLVF,TGTGCCAGTAGTAGACCGGGACAGGGGAGAGAAAAACTGGTTTTT
TRBV11-3,-,18,few,TRBJ2-5,CASSPGGGALPGRETQYF,TGTGCCAGCAGCCCAGGGGGGGGGGCCCTCCCCGGGCGAGAGACCCAGTACTTC
TRBV6-9,-,11,many,TRBJ1-5,CASSYLQPQHF,TGTGCCAGCAGTTATCTTCAGCCCCAGCATTTT
TRBV28,TRBD1,17,-,TRBJ2-7,CASSNEPTGQGNYEQYF,TGTGCCAGCAGTAACGAACCTACGGGACAGGGGAACTACGAGCAGTACTTC
TRBV6-1,TRBD1,12,few,TRBJ2-1,CASRPGGNEQFF,TGTGCCAGCAGACCAGGGGGCAATGAGCAGTTCTTC
TRBV2,TRBD1,13,many,TRBJ1-1,CASKGQGETEAFF,TGTGCCAGCAAGGGACAGGGGGAGACTGAAGCTTTCTTT
TRBV20-1,-,17,-,TRBJ2-1,CSANLDAGHLSYNEQFF,TGCAGTGCTAACCTTGATGCGGGACATTTATCCTACAATGAGCAGTTCTTC
TRBV6-1,-,14,many,TRBJ2-4,CASTPGSGKNIQYF,TGTGCCAGCACACCGGGGAGTGGCAAAAACATTCAGTACTTC
TRBV28,TRBD2,15,many,TRBJ2-7,CASSLSTGGKGEQYF,TGTGCCAGCAGTCTCTCGACGGGAGGAAAGGGCGAGCAGTACTTC
TRBV28,TRBD1,14,many,TRBJ2-7,CASSPTGGTYEQYF,TGTGCCAGCAGTCCTACAGGGGGGACCTACGAGCAGTACTTC
TRBV12-3/TRBV12-4,-,14,many,TRBJ1-1,CASSLWGPNTEAFF,TGTGCCAGCAGTTTGTGGGGCCCGAACACTGAAGCTTTCTTT
TRBV6-1,-,17,many,TRBJ2-7,CASSEGVLRGRGYEQYF,TGTGCCAGCAGTGAAGGTGTTCTGAGGGGTAGAGGCTACGAGCAGTACTTC
TRBV28,-,14,many,TRBJ2-7,CASSTPGLYYEQYF,TGTGCCAGCAGTACCCCGGGACTGTACTACGAGCAGTACTTC
TRBV28,-,12,few,TRBJ2-1,CASSRLVHEQFF,TGTGCCAGCAGCAGACTAGTCCATGAGCAGTTCTTC
TRBV6-2/TRBV6-3,-,13,-,TRBJ2-7,CASRAGLGGEQYF,TGTGCCAGCAGGGCGGGACTTGGGGGGGAGCAGTACTTC
TRBV30,-,14,-,TRBJ1-4,CAWSGGQFNEKLFF,TGTGCCTGGAGTGGTGGACAGTTTAATGAAAAACTGTTTTTT
TRBV19,-,13,few,TRBJ1-4,CASSRRFNEKLFF,TGTGCCAGTAGTAGAAGGTTTAATGAAAAACTGTTTTTT
TRBV20-1,-,14,many,TRBJ1-6,CSARDRRIYSPLHF,TGCAGTGCTAGAGATCGACGGATCTATTCACCCCTCCACTTT
TRBV6-1,TRBD1,15,many,TRBJ1-1,CASSPGQGARTEAFF,TGTGCCAGCAGCCCGGGACAGGGGGCGAGGACTGAAGCTTTCTTT
TRBV24-1,TRBD2,16,-,TRBJ2-1,CATSDLGLAGDNEQFF,TGTGCCACCAGTGACCTGGGACTAGCGGGAGACAATGAGCAGTTCTTC
TRBV29-1,-,14,-,TRBJ2-1,CSVVRGSLGNEQFF,TGCAGCGTTGTTCGGGGGTCGTTGGGCAATGAGCAGTTCTTC
TRBV18,TRBD1,13,few,TRBJ2-7,CASSPATGGEQYF,TGTGCCAGCTCACCAGCTACAGGGGGCGAGCAGTACTTC
TRBV11-2,-,14,-,TRBJ2-7,CASSLNRVQGEQYF,TGTGCCAGCAGCTTAAACAGGGTTCAGGGAGAGCAGTACTTC
TRBV15,-,15,many,TRBJ2-5,CATSRVWGPQETQYF,TGTGCCACCAGCAGAGTTTGGGGGCCCCAAGAGACCCAGTACTTC
TRBV7-2,-,15,once,TRBJ2-7,CASSLSPGQSYERYF,TGTGCCAGCAGCTTATCTCCTGGGCAATCCTACGAGCGGTACTTC
TRBV2,-,12,-,TRBJ2-1,CASSETLLPQFF,TGTGCCAGCAGTGAAACACTTCTCCCCCAGTTCTTC
TRBV19,TRBD1,16,few,TRBJ2-2,CAALAGQGKDTGELFF,TGTGCCGCCCTCGCGGGACAGGGTAAAGACACCGGGGAGCTGTTTTTT
TRBV6-2/TRBV6-3,-,15,many,TRBJ2-5,CASSLGRGFQETQYF,TGTGCCAGCAGTTTGGGCCGAGGGTTTCAAGAGACCCAGTACTTC
TRBV6-5,-,13,many,TRBJ1-5,CASSYDSNQPQHF,TGTGCCAGCAGTTATGATAGCAATCAGCCCCAGCATTTT
TRBV28,-,14,many,TRBJ1-1,CASSLRQANTEAFF,TGTGCCAGCAGTTTACGACAGGCGAACACTGAAGCTTTCTTT